The rows below give T cell receptor beta chains drawn from one sample of a study of T-cell reconstitution after alpha-beta-depleted transplantation in children. MiXCR, applied by TCRdb to the PCR reads, yields one record per CDR3 protein. The sample lists 900,000 or so distinct CDR3 sequences; 16% were seen once. Source: PBMCs, mostly from graft donor cells, taken 360 days after TCRalphabeta/CD19-depleted stem cell transplant. All receptors derive from a male patient younger than 18 who had a stem cell transplant for acute lymphoblastic leukemia, so the T cells may come from the graft donor. Each CDR3 is given with its conserved first and last residue. A D gene is named only where the DNA matches it firmly. Not all rows give a size; the values are once, few, many and, for expanded clones, a class.

clone size	J gene	D gene	V gene	CDR3 DNA	CDR3 protein
few	TRBJ1-2	TRBD1	TRBV29-1	TGCAGCGTTTGGGCCGCAGGGGGCACGGGCTACACCTTC	CSVWAAGGTGYTF
few	TRBJ2-2	TRBD1	TRBV12-3/TRBV12-4	TGTGCCAGCAGCGGCCGAATAGGGGGCGCCTCTACCGGGGAGCTGTTTTTT	CASSGRIGGASTGELFF
.	TRBJ2-3	TRBD2	TRBV2	TGTGCCAGCGGTGGACTAGCGGGAGGTGCAGATACGCAGTATTTT	CASGGLAGGADTQYF
.	TRBJ2-2	TRBD2	TRBV7-3	TGTGCCAGCAGCTTAAATCCTAGCGGGGGCCTCCGGGGGACCGGGGAGCTGTTTTTT	CASSLNPSGGLRGTGELFF
.	TRBJ2-7	TRBD2	TRBV3-1	TGTGCCAGCAGCCCCGACCCGTGGGGGGGTACCTTATACGAGCAGTACTTC	CASSPDPWGGTLYEQYF
once	TRBJ2-2	.	TRBV5-1	TGCGCCAGCAGCTTAAGGCCAAAGAACACCGGGGAGCTGTTTTTT	CASSLRPKNTGELFF
.	TRBJ2-1	.	TRBV4-2	TGTGCCAGCAGCCCGGAGGGGGAGTACAATGAGCAGTTCTTC	CASSPEGEYNEQFF
.	TRBJ2-4	.	TRBV21-1	TGTGCCAGCAGCAAATGGGGGTGTCCTAACCTAGCCAAAAACATTCAGTACTTC	CASSKWGCPNLAKNIQYF
few	TRBJ1-1	.	TRBV27	TGTGCCAGCAGTGCTATATCCCGGGAAAGCGCTGAAGCTTTCTTT	CASSAISRESAEAFF
few	TRBJ1-4	.	TRBV7-8	TGTGCCAGCAGCTCAGGGTTTAGTGAAAAACTGTTTTTT	CASSSGFSEKLFF
.	TRBJ2-5	.	TRBV5-1	TGCGCCAGCAGCTTTCCTTTAGAAGGACAAGAGACCCAGTACTTC	CASSFPLEGQETQYF
.	TRBJ2-1	.	TRBV12-3/TRBV12-4	TGTGCCAGCAGCCTTACACGGGACCGCTCACGCAATGAGCAGTTCTTC	CASSLTRDRSRNEQFF
.	TRBJ2-7	.	TRBV5-1	TGCGCCAGCAGCTTGGGTGCTGTAGGCAACTACGAGCAGTACTTC	CASSLGAVGNYEQYF
many	TRBJ2-5	.	TRBV12-3/TRBV12-4	TGTGCCAGCAGTTTCGAGGCAGGCAGTAGGACCCAGTACTTC	CASSFEAGSRTQYF
.	TRBJ1-4	TRBD1	TRBV5-1	TGCGCCAGCAGCGGTCGGACAGGGGGCGGTGAAAAACTGTTTTTT	CASSGRTGGGEKLFF
.	TRBJ2-5	.	TRBV18	TGTGCCAGCTCACCTCAGTACCAAGAGACCCAGTACTTC	CASSPQYQETQYF
few	TRBJ2-7	.	TRBV7-8	TGTGCCAGCAGCCCGACAGGTCTGTTCGAGCAGTACTTC	CASSPTGLFEQYF
few	TRBJ1-1	.	TRBV5-1	TGCGCCAGCAGCTTGGAGCCGGGCAGGGGCACTGAAGCTTTCTTT	CASSLEPGRGTEAFF
.	TRBJ1-5	TRBD1	TRBV4-1	TGCGCCAGCAGCCAAGATTGGATCGGGACAGGACATCAGCCCCAGCATTTT	CASSQDWIGTGHQPQHF
.	TRBJ2-7	TRBD1	TRBV12-3/TRBV12-4	TGTGCCAGCAGTTTAGTACAGGGGGCGAGGGGCGAGCAGTACTTC	CASSLVQGARGEQYF
few	TRBJ2-1	TRBD2	TRBV11-2	TGTGCCAGCAGCTCGCGTGTTGGACTAGCGGGAGTAAACAATGAGCAGTTCTTC	CASSSRVGLAGVNNEQFF